The clone carrying this T cell receptor (beta chain) has only one observation. The length of the CDR3 is 15 residues. V lost 7 bases, J lost 0 bases, and 15 bases lay in between. The germline gives CDR1 SQVTM, CDR2 ANQGSEA. This entry is derived from a study of T cell changes during pregnancy in multiple sclerosis. Sequencing used immunoSEQ multiplex PCR; TCRdb keeps in-frame clones, though not all of them. The table lists about 50,000 clones, around 90% of them singletons. The rearrangement joins TRBV29-1 to TRBJ2-2; perhaps TRBD2 as D (5 bases). The material sequenced was CD4+ T cells from peripheral blood mononuclear cells, taken in the second trimester of pregnancy. This clonotype was obtained from a female donor with multiple sclerosis, enrolled in a pregnancy study. CDR3 in amino acids: CSGRWDLPNTGELFF. In nucleotides, the CDR3 is TGCAGCGGGAGGTGGGATTTGCCGAACACCGGGGAGCTGTTTTTT.